Described below is a single TCR beta chain sequence and its context. Its target is not known. V shed 5 bases and J shed 2 bases, with 12 bases lying between them. The length of the CDR3 is 14 residues. Germline CDR1 and CDR2: SGHTA and FQGNSA. The authors reverse transcribed all of the isolated RNA, so sequencing captured expressed TCRB transcripts. The protocol was immunoSEQ multiplex PCR, while the TCRdb copy is restricted to in-frame clones and leaves out a portion. The sample lists 95,000 to 150,000 clones; about 17% were seen once. The source of the sample is a study of beta chain features in type 1 diabetes. Study results and limitations: The naive, central memory and Treg TCRB repertoires looked more alike in patients than they did in healthy donors. Significant though moderate, a shortening of TCRB CDR3s appeared in all four CD4+ subsets of Type 1 diabetes patients. VDJ junctions from type 1 diabetes patients carried fewer insertions and larger deletions.

Input material: central memory CD4+ T cells from blood. This receptor was taken from a young man with type 1 diabetes. V gene TRBV7-2 combines with J gene TRBJ2-5; no clear D gene. CDR3 DNA: TGTGCCAGCAGCGGAAACAGAATGCAAGAGACCCAGTACTTC. Translated, it gives CASSGNRMQETQYF.